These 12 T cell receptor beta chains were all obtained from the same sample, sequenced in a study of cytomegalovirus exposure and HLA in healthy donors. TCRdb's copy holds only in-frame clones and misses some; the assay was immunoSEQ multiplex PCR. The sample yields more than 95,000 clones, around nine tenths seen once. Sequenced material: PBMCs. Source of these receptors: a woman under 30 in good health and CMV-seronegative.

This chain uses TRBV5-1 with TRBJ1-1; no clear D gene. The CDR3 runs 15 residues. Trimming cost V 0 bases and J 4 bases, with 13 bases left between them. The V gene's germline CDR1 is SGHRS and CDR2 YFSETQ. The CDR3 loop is CASSLEGGMVTEAFF. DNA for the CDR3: TGCGCCAGCAGCTTGGAGGGAGGAATGGTCACTGAAGCTTTCTTT. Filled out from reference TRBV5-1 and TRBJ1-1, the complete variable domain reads KAGVTQTPRYLIKTRGQQVTLSCSPISGHRSVSWYQQTPGQGLQFLFEYFSETQRNKGNFPGRFSGRQFSNSRSEMNVSTLELGDSALYLCASSLEGGMVTEAFFGQGTRLTVV.

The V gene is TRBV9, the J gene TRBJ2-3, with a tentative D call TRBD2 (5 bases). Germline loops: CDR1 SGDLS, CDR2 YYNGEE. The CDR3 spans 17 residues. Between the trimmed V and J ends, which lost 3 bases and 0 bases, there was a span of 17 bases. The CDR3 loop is CASSGKYGETSTDTQYF. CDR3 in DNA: TGTGCCAGCAGCGGAAAATACGGGGAAACTAGCACAGATACGCAGTATTTT.

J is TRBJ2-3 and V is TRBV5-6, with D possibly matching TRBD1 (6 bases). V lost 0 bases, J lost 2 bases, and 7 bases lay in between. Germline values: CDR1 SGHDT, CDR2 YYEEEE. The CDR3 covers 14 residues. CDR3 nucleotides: TGTGCCAGCAGCTTGGGGGGGCCCACAGATACGCAGTATTTT. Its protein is CASSLGGPTDTQYF.

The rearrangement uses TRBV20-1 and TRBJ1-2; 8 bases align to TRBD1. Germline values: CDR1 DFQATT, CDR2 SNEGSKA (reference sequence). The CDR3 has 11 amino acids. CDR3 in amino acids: CGGTGRIGYTF. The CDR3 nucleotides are TGCGGGGGGACAGGAAGAATTGGCTACACCTTC.

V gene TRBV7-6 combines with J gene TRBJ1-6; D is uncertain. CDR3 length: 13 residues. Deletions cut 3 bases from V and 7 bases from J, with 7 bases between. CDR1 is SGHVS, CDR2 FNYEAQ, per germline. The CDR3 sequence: CASSFGGNSPLHF. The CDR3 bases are TGTGCCAGCAGCTTTGGCGGGAATTCACCCCTCCACTTT.

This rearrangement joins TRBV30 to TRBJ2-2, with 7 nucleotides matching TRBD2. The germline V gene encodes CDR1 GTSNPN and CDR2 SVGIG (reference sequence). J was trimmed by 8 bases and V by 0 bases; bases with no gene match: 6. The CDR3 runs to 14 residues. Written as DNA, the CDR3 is TGTGCCTGGAGTGTAGGCGGGAGTGGTGGGGAGCTGTTTTTT. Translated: CAWSVGGSGGELFF.

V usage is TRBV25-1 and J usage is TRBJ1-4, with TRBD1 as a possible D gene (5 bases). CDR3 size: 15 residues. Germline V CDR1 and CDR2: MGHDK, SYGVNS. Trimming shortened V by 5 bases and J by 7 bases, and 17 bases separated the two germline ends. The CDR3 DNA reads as TGTGCCAGCAGTCACAGGAGCAGGGTACGTGAAAAACTGTTTTTT. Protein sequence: CASSHRSRVREKLFF.

The CDR3 sequence is CASSLPGATYEQYF. The DNA for the CDR3 is TGTGCCAGCAGCTTACCAGGGGCTACTTACGAGCAGTACTTC. This chain joins TRBV5-6 and TRBJ2-7; D perhaps matches TRBD1 (6 bases). Trimming removed 2 bases from V and 4 bases from J, with 13 bases in between. CDR3 size: 14 residues. Germline lookup yields CDR1 SGHDT and CDR2 YYEEEE. Full variable domain (rest looked up from reference TRBV5-6 and TRBJ2-7): DAGVTQSPTHLIKTRGQQVTLRCSPKSGHDTVSWYQQALGQGPQFIFQYYEEEERQRGNFPDRFSGHQFPNYSSELNVNALLLGDSALYLCASSLPGATYEQYFGPGTRLTVT.

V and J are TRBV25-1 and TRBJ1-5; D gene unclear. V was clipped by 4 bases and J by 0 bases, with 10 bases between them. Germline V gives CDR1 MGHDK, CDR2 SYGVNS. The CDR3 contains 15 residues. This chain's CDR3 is CASSARLFSNQPQHF. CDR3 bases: TGTGCCAGCAGTGCACGACTGTTTAGCAATCAGCCCCAGCATTTT.

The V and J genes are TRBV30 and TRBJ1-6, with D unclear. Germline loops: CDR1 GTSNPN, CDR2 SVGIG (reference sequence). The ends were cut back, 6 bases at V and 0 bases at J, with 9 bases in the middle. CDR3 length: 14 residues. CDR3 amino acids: CACMSSSYNSPLHF. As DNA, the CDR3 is TGTGCCTGTATGAGTAGCTCCTATAATTCACCCCTCCACTTT.

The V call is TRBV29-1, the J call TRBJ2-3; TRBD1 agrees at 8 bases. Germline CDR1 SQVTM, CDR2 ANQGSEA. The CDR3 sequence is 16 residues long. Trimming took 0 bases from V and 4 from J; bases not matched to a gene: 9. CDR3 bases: TGCAGCGTTGAAGATCTTGAGACAGGGGATTCAGATACGCAGTATTTT. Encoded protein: CSVEDLETGDSDTQYF.

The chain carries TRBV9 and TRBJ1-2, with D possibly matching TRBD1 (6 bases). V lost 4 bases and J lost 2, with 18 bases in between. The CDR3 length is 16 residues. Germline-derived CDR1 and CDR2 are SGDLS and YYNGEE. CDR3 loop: CASSRTTDSPNYGYTF. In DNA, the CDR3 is TGTGCCAGCAGCCGAACGACGGACAGTCCCAACTATGGCTACACCTTC.